The 3 T cell receptor beta chains below come from one sample, sequenced in a study of T cells in localized non-small cell lung cancer. Some clones are missing from TCRdb's copy, which holds only in-frame ones; the method was immunoSEQ multiplex PCR. Found here are some 890 clones, approximately 20% of them singletons; the top ten hold 18%. This specimen was normal lung tissue next to the tumor, taken before any cancer treatment. All receptors come from a man aged 40 to 70 with stage III lung adenocarcinoma.

This clone is deemed medium-sized. Germline is not matched at one junction end, which may reflect a read error. The V and J genes are TRBV4-1 and TRBJ2-1; a possible D gene is TRBD2 (6 bases). The germline CDR1 and CDR2 sequences are MGHRA and YSYEKL. There are 15 residues in the CDR3. Here the CDR3 DNA reads TGCACCAGCAGCCAAGACGACGGGAGTCGAAATGAGCAGTTCTTC. Protein sequence: CTSSQDDGSRNEQFF.

This clone was found a few times. The V call is TRBV11-3, the J call TRBJ2-1; D is possibly TRBD1 or TRBD2 (5 bases each). This CDR3 region has 14 residues. V was cut by 4 bases and J by 5 bases, with 12 bases left in between. Per germline, CDR1 SGHNT and CDR2 YENEEA. CDR3 region: CASSSGPPHNEQFF. The DNA of the CDR3 is TGTGCCAGCAGCTCGGGGCCTCCACACAATGAGCAGTTCTTC.

By sample share, this clone is medium-sized. The chain carries TRBV12-5 and TRBJ2-6, with a tentative D call TRBD1 (5 bases). Germline V lookup: CDR1 LGHNT, CDR2 FRNRAP. CDR3 length: 15 residues. The DNA of the CDR3 is TGTGCCAGCACCATAAGGGGTTCTGGGGCCAACGTCCTGACTTTC. It specifies CASTIRGSGANVLTF.